This T cell receptor beta chain was sequenced for a study of blood T cell repertoires in COVID-19. The table came from immunoSEQ multiplex PCR; TCRdb's copy has only in-frame clones and leaves some out. The data contain 80,000 to 90,000 clones, roughly four fifths of them singletons. The CDR3 length is 15 residues. V gave up 0 bases and J gave up 3 bases, with 11 bases separating them. CDR1 is MNHNS and CDR2 is SASEGT in the germline V gene. This sequence joins TRBV6-1 and TRBJ1-2; D perhaps matches TRBD1 (6 bases). The sample was peripheral blood. This sequence was found in a woman aged 80 or older with acute or convalescent COVID-19. The CDR3 reads CASSEAGQLHYGYTF. The CDR3 DNA reads as TGTGCCAGCAGTGAAGCAGGACAGCTACACTATGGCTACACCTTC.